This T cell receptor (beta chain) was recovered during a study of blood T cell repertoires in COVID-19 (dated by TCRdb to about 2020). Regarding the complete study: Samples from collaborators originated in the United States, Italy and Spain and spanned both the acute and convalescent phases of COVID-19. Where available, HLA class I and class II types were taken from metadata supplied by the sample provider and were not determined by assay-based typing. The material from the prospective study consisted of cDNA or gDNA derived from T cells, B-cell-depleted T cells, or PBMCs. A freely available public database, intended as a resource for researchers studying the immune response to SARS-CoV-2, is where the repertoires were released. Nearly every sample came with metadata listing a de-identified subject ID, COVID-19 status, age in years and sex. Subjects who had been exposed to COVID-19, were actively infected with it, or had recovered from it provided the deeply sampled blood TCRbeta repertoires that made up the dataset. Samples were obtained from the ongoing ImmuneRACE study (first 160 participants) and from 1,254 subjects provided by 6 global collaborators. What the study reported, not specific to this receptor: The quantity of clinical and demographic metadata differed by source and by participant and was supplied without curation.

This clone was counted a few times. Its antigen is currently not known. No base-level quality is on record; no much larger clone is a single base apart. TCRbeta CDR3 regions were amplified from genomic DNA using the immunoSEQ Assay, a bias-controlled multiplex PCR. Per the original workflow: The number of nucleated cells in each sample was estimated by amplification of reference gene primers within the assay. Sequence reads were collapsed and filtered to measure the absolute abundance of every unique TCRbeta CDR3 rearrangement. For each sample, productive Simpson clonality was calculated as the square root of Simpson's diversity index across productive rearrangements. TCRdb re-hosts the immuneACCESS table, in-frame sequences only. Its copies lack some clones; in the studies checked, an unresolved V gene accounts for under half of them, and the cause for the rest is not known. The DNA was the basis for D and trimming; V, J and clone size are from that table. The sample contains hundreds of thousands of clones, 85% of them found a single time. Roughly 3.9% of the sample is taken by the ten largest.

Looking up the germline V gene yields CDR1 MDHEN and CDR2 SYDVKM. Spanning cysteine to phenylalanine, the CDR3 consists of 17 amino acids. Only the CDR3 portion is preserved as DNA: 51 bases, with reading frame beginning at the first base. The V and J ends are trimmed by 1 base and 1 base, leaving 14 bases between them. Each collaborating institution followed its own protocols to collect whole blood in K2EDTA tubes. For TCRbeta analysis, collaborators shipped samples as frozen whole blood, isolated PBMCs, or DNA extracted from either of those sample types. Sequencing used peripheral blood. The chain joins TRBV28 to TRBJ1-3, and the D gene may be TRBD1, 6 bases matching. This clonotype originated in a woman aged 18-29 years with acute or convalescent COVID-19. In nucleotide form, the sequence is TGTGCCAGCAGTTTATTAGGATACACAGGGTCTGGAAACACCATATATTTT. Protein translation: CASSLLGYTGSGNTIYF.